The next 7 T cell receptor beta chains were all read from a single sample in a study of T-cell reconstitution after alpha-beta-depleted transplantation in children. Unique molecular identifiers were incorporated when the TCRbeta library was constructed. A single record per CDR3 protein comes from TCRdb applying MiXCR to the PCR reads. The sample includes 550,000 to 600,000 distinct CDR3 sequences, 20% to 25% of them seen just once. Specimen: PBMCs, mostly from graft donor cells, collected 360 days after TCRalphabeta/CD19-depleted stem cell transplant. The receptor source for this set is a boy younger than two who had a stem cell transplant for acute myeloid leukemia, so the T cells may come from the graft donor.

The gene calls are TRBV7-9 and TRBJ2-6; D ambiguous. Trimming left V 1 base short and J 2 bases short, with 9 bases between. This CDR3 is built from 16 residues. Germline CDR1 and CDR2: SEHNR and FQNEAQ (reference sequence). The CDR3 sequence is CASSLVDTAGANVLTF. CDR3 nucleotide sequence: TGTGCCAGCAGCTTAGTGGATACAGCTGGGGCCAACGTCCTGACTTTC.

The rearrangement uses TRBV6-5 and TRBJ2-1, with D possibly TRBD2 on 5 matching bases. V lost 0 bases, J lost 6 bases, and 12 bases lay in between. CDR3 size: 15 residues. CDR1 and CDR2 (germline): MNHEY, SVGAGI. The CDR3 is CASSYSLAVVNEQFF. The CDR3 coding sequence is TGTGCCAGCAGTTACTCTCTAGCCGTGGTCAATGAGCAGTTCTTC.

The chain joins TRBV12-3 or TRBV12-4 to TRBJ2-1; 9 bases fit TRBD1. V lost 4 bases, J lost 15 bases, and 7 bases stayed unmatched. The CDR3 spans 12 residues. CDR3 sequence (DNA): TGTGCCAGCAGTTCGGGACAGGGCGATCCGTTCTTC. Translating it yields CASSSGQGDPFF.

The genes are TRBV5-1 and TRBJ2-7; D could derive from TRBD1 or TRBD2 (5 bases each). The germline V gene has CDR1 SGHRS and CDR2 YFSETQ. CDR3 length: 15 residues. The V end lost 2 bases, the J end lost 2 bases, and 14 bases lay between the germline ends. The DNA for the CDR3 is TGCGCCAGCAGCTTAGGTGGGACGGGCACCTACGAGCAGTACGTC. This gives the protein CASSLGGTGTYEQYV.

At least ten counts were recorded for this clonotype. An end of the junction does not agree with germline; a read error may underlie this. V and J are TRBV6-2 or TRBV6-3 and TRBJ2-1, with D unresolved. CDR1 and CDR2 (germline): MNHEY, SVGEGT. The CDR3 runs to 12 residues. This chain's CDR3 is CASSYPYNEQFF. The DNA of the CDR3 is TGTGCCAGCAGTTACCCCTATAATGAGCAGTTCTTC.

The DNA of the CDR3 is TGCGCCAGCAGCTTGGCTGTAGGGACAGACTATGGCTACACCTTC. Its translation: CASSLAVGTDYGYTF. The genes are TRBV5-1 and TRBJ1-2, with 7 bases identical to TRBD1. CDR1 and CDR2 (germline): SGHRS, YFSETQ. Trimming at V came to 0 bases and at J to 3 bases, leaving 5 bases not matched to a gene. The CDR3 runs 15 residues.

With respect to this clonotype: A much larger clone differs from this one at a single base, so this may be a read error. Since the CDR3 does not end with the conserved phenylalanine or tryptophan, this likely comes from a read error. J is TRBJ1-1 and V is TRBV29-1; no reliable D call. The V and J ends lost 1 base and 3 bases respectively, with 15 bases between them. This CDR3 region has 15 residues. CDR1 SQVTM and CDR2 ANQGSEA come from the germline V gene. CDR3 protein: CSVEVATHKDTEAFC. In DNA form, the CDR3 reads TGCAGCGTTGAAGTAGCTACTCACAAGGACACTGAAGCTTTCTGT.